The 15 T cell receptor beta chains presented below share a single source sample, sequenced in a study of blood T cell repertoires in COVID-19. Assay used: immunoSEQ multiplex PCR; TCRdb lists only in-frame clones, some missing. The sample yields under 500,000 clones, 70% to 90% seen once. The specimen was PBMCs or T cells enriched from blood (not recorded which). The receptors stem from a woman aged 18-29 years with acute COVID-19.

This rearrangement joins TRBV30 to TRBJ2-1, with 16 bases lining up with TRBD2. Germline V gene lookup returns CDR1 GTSNPN and CDR2 SVGIG (reference sequence). This CDR3 region has 15 residues. Trimming removed 3 bases from V and 8 bases from J; junction bases left unmatched: 4. CDR3 sequence (DNA): TGTGCCTGGAGGGGACTAGCGGGAGGGCCCGATGAGCAGTTCTTC. This gives the protein CAWRGLAGGPDEQFF.

The rearrangement joins TRBV5-1 to TRBJ2-7, with a weak D call TRBD2 (5 bases). Deletions cut 5 bases from V and 3 bases from J, with 12 bases between. CDR1 and CDR2 (germline): SGHRS, YFSETQ. The CDR3 has 13 amino acids. CDR3 amino acids: CASRPGSNYEQYF. Written as DNA, the CDR3 is TGCGCCAGCAGGCCGGGGTCGAACTACGAGCAGTACTTC.

This clone was detected only a few times. The J gene is TRBJ1-2, the V gene TRBV7-9; tentatively, D is TRBD1 (6 bases). Germline V gives CDR1 SEHNR, CDR2 FQNEAQ (reference sequence). Trimming cost V 5 bases and J 6 bases, with 22 bases left between them. The length of the CDR3 is 16 residues. The CDR3 sequence: CASSQGRQITGNGYTF. CDR3 sequence (DNA): TGTGCCAGCAGCCAGGGTCGACAGATTACAGGGAATGGCTACACCTTC. Complete variable domain (other parts from reference TRBV7-9 and TRBJ1-2): DTGVSQNPRHKITKRGQNVTFRCDPISEHNRLYWYRQTLGQGPEFLTYFQNEAQLEKSRLLSDRFSAERPKGSFSTLEIQRTEQGDSAMYLCASSQGRQITGNGYTFGSGTRLTVV.

This rearrangement joins TRBV6-1 to TRBJ1-6; the D is unclear. The CDR3 loop spans 14 amino acids. Trimming shortened V by 1 base and J by 9 bases, and 10 bases separated the two germline ends. Germline V gene data show CDR1 as MNHNS and CDR2 as SASEGT. CDR3 sequence: CASSEVTSTSPLHF. As DNA, the CDR3 is TGTGCCAGCAGTGAAGTAACGAGTACTTCACCCCTCCACTTT.

This chain connects TRBV30 to TRBJ1-3, with D possibly matching TRBD1 (6 bases). Trimming removed 5 bases at V and 4 bases at J, with 15 bases between. This CDR3 has 14 amino acids. CDR1 is GTSNPN and CDR2 is SVGIG in the germline V gene (reference sequence). CDR3: CAWSTGTYGNTIYF. The CDR3 bases are TGTGCCTGGTCCACCGGGACATACGGAAACACCATATATTTT.

The V gene is TRBV2, the J gene TRBJ1-1; D call uncertain. The V gene lost 4 bases and the J gene lost 3 bases, with 15 bases spanning the gap. This CDR3 contains 15 residues. In germline, CDR1 is SNHLY, CDR2 FYNNEI. The CDR3 region is CASSGLSTRDTEAFF. For the CDR3, the DNA is TGTGCCAGCAGTGGACTTAGCACTCGCGACACTGAAGCTTTCTTT. Supplemented by reference TRBV2 and TRBJ1-1, the full variable domain reads EPEVTQTPSHQVTQMGQEVILRCVPISNHLYFYWYRQILGQKVEFLVSFYNNEISEKSEIFDDQFSVERPDGSNFTLKIRSTKLEDSAMYFCASSGLSTRDTEAFFGQGTRLTVV.

This clone was seen a single time. J is TRBJ1-1 and V is TRBV2; D might be TRBD1 (5 bases). Germline-derived CDR1 and CDR2 are SNHLY and FYNNEI. The CDR3 contains 14 residues. V lost 7 bases and J lost 1, with 13 bases in between. CDR3 sequence: CASNLWGGNTEAFF. CDR3 coding DNA: TGTGCCAGCAACCTATGGGGGGGGAACACTGAAGCTTTCTTT.

CDR3 region: CASSVANEQFF. For the CDR3, the DNA is TGTGCCAGCAGCGTTGCGAATGAGCAGTTCTTC. V is TRBV5-6 and J is TRBJ2-1; D unresolved. Germline values: CDR1 SGHDT, CDR2 YYEEEE. The CDR3 is 11 residues long. Trimming cost V 4 bases and J 7 bases, with 6 bases left between them.

J is TRBJ1-1 and V is TRBV29-1; D is undetermined. Between the trimmed V and J ends, which lost 7 bases and 6 bases, there was a span of 15 bases. Germline V gene lookup returns CDR1 SQVTM and CDR2 ANQGSEA. CDR3 length equals 12 residues. The chain's CDR3 is CSGRESAAEAFF. CDR3 DNA sequence: TGCAGCGGCCGGGAATCCGCCGCTGAAGCTTTCTTT.

CDR3: CASIRMARGDTGELFF. In DNA form, the CDR3 reads TGTGCCAGCATAAGGATGGCCAGGGGCGACACCGGGGAGCTGTTTTTT. This chain links TRBV27 with TRBJ2-2, with a tentative D call TRBD1 (6 bases). V was clipped by 7 bases and J by 3 bases, with 18 bases between them. The V gene's germline CDR1 is MNHEY and CDR2 SMNVEV (reference sequence). The CDR3 spans 16 residues.

The chain uses TRBV29-1 and TRBJ1-2; D not certain. The CDR3 is 9 amino acids. CDR1 is SQVTM, CDR2 ANQGSEA, per germline. Trimming shortened V by 3 bases and J by 8 bases, and 4 bases separated the two germline ends. Here the CDR3 reads CSVEEGYTF. DNA of the CDR3: TGCAGCGTTGAGGAGGGCTACACCTTC.

The J gene is TRBJ2-1, the V gene TRBV18; 8 nucleotides line up with TRBD1. The CDR3 length is 14 residues. Germline CDR1 KGHSH, CDR2 LQKENI. Trimming at V came to 5 bases and at J to 10 bases, leaving 10 bases not matched to a gene. Here the CDR3 reads CASSDNGQGGEQFF. For the CDR3, the DNA is TGTGCCAGCTCAGACAACGGACAGGGCGGGGAGCAGTTCTTC.

The chain recombines TRBV28 with TRBJ2-6; 8 positions agree with TRBD1. The CDR3 contains 16 residues. Germline V gives CDR1 MDHEN, CDR2 SYDVKM. V shed 8 bases, J shed 4 bases, and the junction held 10 bases outside the gene matches. The CDR3 region has the DNA TGTGCCAGCCTTCATGGACAGGGATCCGGGGCCAACGTCCTGACTTTC. It codes for CASLHGQGSGANVLTF.

This clone was detected only once. This chain links TRBV19 with TRBJ1-5; 7 positions match TRBD1. The CDR3 spans 15 residues. Germline V gene lookup returns CDR1 LNHDA and CDR2 SQIVND (reference sequence). Germline trimming cut 2 bases from V and 6 bases from J; bases unmatched to any gene: 7. The CDR3 DNA is TGTGCCAGTAGTATAAAGGGGGCGCGGAGTCAGCCCCAGCATTTT. Amino acids: CASSIKGARSQPQHF.

The chain links TRBV6-5 to TRBJ1-2; the D gene is possibly TRBD1 (6 bases). Germline loops: CDR1 MNHEY, CDR2 SVGAGI. The V and J ends lost 5 bases and 8 bases respectively, with 15 bases between them. The CDR3 loop spans 13 amino acids. CDR3 amino acids: CASSPLGAQGYTF. The CDR3 DNA is TGTGCCAGCAGTCCCCTGGGGGCGCAAGGCTACACCTTC.